Sequencing of this T cell receptor (beta chain) was carried out in a study of shared clonotypes between healthy human individuals (dated by TCRdb to 2018 to 2021). Background for the entire study: A couple of women and a few men aged 18 to 49 years were included in the cohort. For each donor, CD4 naive and CD4 memory were each given three plates, CD8 naive was given two plates, and CD8 memory was given one plate. To estimate repertoire size and how much clonotype sharing occurs between individuals, the study deeply sequenced the blood TCR repertoires of five healthy adults. Libraries were prepared and TCR repertoires were sequenced by different laboratories using diverse techniques, in order to increase sequencing depth and limit assay-specific biases. Per donor, leukapheresis produced somewhere between about 0.85 and 10 billion PBMCs. Broad study findings and their caveats: Only blood was sampled, and tissue TCR repertoires likely differ from those in blood. Pairwise subsampling led to the expectation that sequencing depth would affect the degree of clonotype sharing among donors. Incomplete sequencing was indicated by rarefaction of sorted-subset datasets, despite the large sequencing depth. Because the study included only a small number of donors, the genetic and exposure-history diversity represented was limited. Across a handful of donors, 5% to 6% of naive CD4, roughly 3.5% of naive CD8, roughly 2.2% of memory CD4, and approximately 0.4% of memory CD8 clonotypes were shared. Naive subsets generally had larger estimated clonotype richness than memory subsets did. Clonotypes shared by all four sorted-subset donors showed higher generation probabilities than non-shared clonotypes.

CD8 naive samples were obtained by positive selection for CCR7 among CD45RO-negative cells, yielding a CD45RA+CCR7+ population from which TemRA cells were excluded. The donors were healthy, HIV-negative adults with no recently reported acute infections or vaccinations. Only Caucasian adults living in Nashville, Tennessee, USA were represented among the donors. Blood was obtained by leukapheresis, after which PBMCs were separated by Ficoll-Histopaque density gradient centrifugation and cryopreserved in liquid nitrogen vapor phase. Purity and quantity of every magnetically sorted T cell population were checked by analytical flow cytometry. Genomic DNA was isolated from each sorted fraction and quantified by UV absorbance on a Nanodrop 2000c. In this sample, this clone turned up a few times. Its antigen is still unknown. The record has no base qualities; no much larger clone is one base away. V and J are truncated by 2 bases and 1 base respectively, leaving an intervening sequence of 14 bases. Measured from the cysteine to the phenylalanine, the CDR3 is 15 residues long. This entry keeps only the CDR3 DNA: 45 bases, framed from base 1. Per the germline V gene, SQVTM is the CDR1 and ANQGSEA is the CDR2.

Using the deep immunoSEQ assay, TCR CDR3 regions were amplified from genomic DNA by multiplex PCR. Extracted genomic DNA from each cell subset was spread evenly across all wells of several immunoSEQ 96-well plates, with each plate serving as a replicate. Each replicate PCR for sorted subsets received around 200 ng genomic DNA, equal to about 30,000 T cell genomes. Purified libraries were measured with a Qubit 3.0 fluorometer, size-checked on a Bioanalyzer 2100, and measured again with the KAPA Library Quantification kit. Every immunoSEQ 96-well plate was sequenced on a dedicated single-read 150-cycle Illumina NextSeq 550 flow cell. The original pipeline was this. The immunoSEQ output contained only junctional sequences without quality scores, so filtering could not match that applied to full-length reads. To assign V/J genes and CDR3, sequences were annotated using PyIR, a Python wrapper for IgBLAST v1.9, with IMGT germline references. Reads were filtered out if the reads had weak V/J assignments (E-value above 1e-6), no CDR3, stop codons, out-of-frame junctions, or ambiguous translated residues. V3J clonotypes were defined as sequences sharing an identical inferred V gene, J gene, and CDR3 amino acid sequence. The percentage overlap between two repertoires was calculated by dividing the number of shared unique clonotypes by the size of the smaller repertoire. Repertoire richness was assessed with RTK rarefaction, the Chao1 estimator, and Recon v2.1 estimates of unobserved clonotypes. OLGA was used to compute generation probabilities for all TCRbeta clonotypes that the gDNA method yielded from a few donors. TCRdb obtained this table from immuneACCESS and retained in-frame rearrangements with V and J assigned. These tables miss some clones; where compared with another copy, unresolved V genes account for less than half of the shortfall, and the remainder is unexplained. V, J and clone size were drawn from that table, and D and trimming were deduced from the DNA. The sample contains around 1,900,000 clones, about 93% of them found a single time. Together, the top ten hold around 1.8% of the sample.

The rearranged segments are TRBV29-1 and TRBJ1-1; there is no confident call for the D gene. The receptor was derived from a man younger than 35 in good health. Some clones in this sample may be carry-over from other donors' samples. The sequenced sample was naive CD8+ T cells from PBMCs. Per the publication, the cell subset or site label means: CD45RA+CCR7+. CDR3 reads: CSVESFIRENTEAFF. In nucleotide form, the sequence is TGCAGCGTTGAATCTTTCATACGGGAGAACACTGAAGCTTTCTTT.